Below, 2 T cell receptor beta chains from the same sample are listed, as sequenced in a study of T cell responses to AZD1222 COVID-19 vaccine (dated by TCRdb to the early 2020s). Library creation used the immunoSEQ multiplex PCR assay. In TCRdb, the immuneACCESS table is reduced to in-frame sequences with V and J assigned. These tables do not hold every clone; where another copy was compared, an unresolved V gene accounts for under half, and the others remain unexplained. This sample holds around 180,000 clones; 80% to 90% were observed only once. 6.5% to 7% of the sample lies in the top ten. The time point label of this sample denotes: baseline before first vaccination. Sequenced material: peripheral blood, taken on day 0 of AZD1222 vaccination. The origin of the receptors is an adult in good health.

The chain has TRBV12-3 or TRBV12-4 and TRBJ2-1; TRBD2 matches at 12 bases. The CDR3 consists of 13 residues. The V and J ends lost 6 bases and 8 bases, in that order; junction bases with no gene match: 2. The CDR3 nucleotides read TGTGCCAGCAGACTAGCGGGGGGCGATGAGCAGTTCTTC. Translation gives CASRLAGGDEQFF.

This clone was counted a single time. V is TRBV10-3 and J is TRBJ2-1; weak D call: TRBD2 (6 bases). Trimming took off 2 bases at V and 10 bases at J, with 9 bases between the two ends. In germline, CDR1 is ENHRY, CDR2 SYGVKD. CDR3 size: 12 residues. The CDR3 here is CAISEPAGEQFF. In nucleotides, the CDR3 is TGTGCCATCAGTGAGCCCGCGGGGGAGCAGTTCTTC.